Included here is one T cell receptor beta chain sequence, with context. Antigen: not known. The gene symbols are mouse symbols. The read falls 1 residue short of the CDR3 end, and the missing part is taken from the germline J gene. These data belong to a study of tissue T cells after allogeneic stem cell transplantation. Regarding the study as a whole: Only a limited share of tissue TCRs appeared in blood or spleen.

Survey-depth TCRbeta CDR3 sequencing reported V/J genes and productive frequencies. The repertoire was sequenced with immunoSEQ multiplex PCR; TCRdb's copy has only in-frame clones and lacks some. The data contain tens of thousands of clones, 73% of them singletons. CDR1 and CDR2 (germline): NSQYPW, LRSPGD (reference sequence). This CDR3 has 14 amino acids. V gave up 2 bases and J gave up 3 bases; unmatched junction bases: 1. Sequencing was done on a sample of sorted cells pooled from one or two spleens. The receptor was isolated from a pool of C57BL/6 mice in good health. The J gene is TRBJ2-4, the V gene TRBV1, with 8 nucleotides matching TRBD2. The CDR3 sequence is CTCSATGGQNTLYF. Partial CDR3 DNA: TGCACCTGCAGTGCAACTGGGGGCCAAAACACCTTGTAC.